One and the same sample provided the 17 T cell receptor beta chains below, sequenced in a study of Ad26.COV2.S vaccination and SARS-CoV-2 variants. Profiling relied on immunoSEQ multiplex PCR, and the TCRdb table lists in-frame clones only, not all of them. The repertoire holds 450,000 to 550,000 clones, with about nine tenths as singletons. Treatment noted: around 19 received Ad26.COV2.S at low or high dose, single or two shots; roughly five received placebo; per-sample allocation not given. Sampling took place 63 days after the first vaccine or placebo injection. The sample here was peripheral blood, taken in a trial of Ad26.COV2.S vaccine versus placebo. The source of these receptors is a person between 18 and 59 years old who received the Ad26.COV2.S COVID-19 vaccine or a placebo.

This rearrangement joins TRBV6-1 to TRBJ2-5; maybe TRBD1 (6 bases). V was clipped by 4 bases and J by 4 bases, with 19 bases between them. CDR3 length equals 16 residues. Germline V lookup: CDR1 MNHNS, CDR2 SASEGT. The CDR3 is CASSGPFRGGRETQYF. CDR3 nucleotide sequence: TGTGCCAGCAGTGGCCCCTTTAGAGGGGGAAGAGAGACCCAGTACTTC.

This rearrangement joins TRBV9 to TRBJ2-3, with 13 bases that match TRBD2. After removal of 4 bases from V and 6 bases from J, the junction contained 5 bases not matched to a gene. The CDR3 loop spans 15 amino acids. CDR1 and CDR2 from the germline V gene are SGDLS and YYNGEE. CDR3 coding DNA: TGTGCCAGCAGCACAGGACTAGCGGGAGTGGATACGCAGTATTTT. Its protein is CASSTGLAGVDTQYF.

The V call is TRBV3-1 (or the pseudogene TRBV3-2), the J call TRBJ2-1; TRBD2 matches 12 bases. V lost 8 bases, J lost 7 bases, and 6 bases stayed unmatched. CDR1 is LGHDT, CDR2 YNNKEL, per germline (reference sequence). This CDR3 comprises 14 residues. The CDR3 region has the DNA TGTGCCAGCCTAGCGGGAGGGTCAAGGAATGAGCAGTTCTTC. The encoded protein is CASLAGGSRNEQFF.

This clone was seen just once. The gene calls are TRBV18 and TRBJ1-4; D gene uncertain. The CDR3 is made up of 15 amino acids. Trimming left V 2 bases short and J 2 bases short, with 9 bases between. Germline CDR1 and CDR2: KGHSH and LQKENI. The CDR3 spells CASSPSRNTNEKLFF. CDR3 nucleotides: TGTGCCAGCTCACCAAGCAGGAACACTAATGAAAAACTGTTTTTT.

This chain joins TRBV5-1 and TRBJ1-5, with 8 bases identical to TRBD1. CDR1 is SGHRS and CDR2 is YFSETQ in the germline V gene. With V trimmed by 3 bases and J by 5 bases, 4 bases remained unmatched. The CDR3 spans 14 residues. The CDR3 sequence is CASSSTGADQPQHF. The CDR3 coding sequence is TGCGCCAGCAGCTCGACAGGGGCCGATCAGCCCCAGCATTTT.

The sample holds a few counts of this clone. V and J are TRBV19 and TRBJ1-2, with unresolved D. V was trimmed by 3 bases and J by 4 bases, leaving 18 bases between them. The CDR3 is made up of 16 amino acids. CDR1 is LNHDA and CDR2 is SQIVND in the germline V gene (reference sequence). The CDR3 region has the DNA TGTGCCAGTAGTATTGCGGCAGGTCCCCTGGGCTATGGCTACACCTTC. This gives the protein CASSIAAGPLGYGYTF.

This chain connects TRBV19 to TRBJ1-1; 9 bases are shared with TRBD1. CDR1 and CDR2 from the germline V gene are LNHDA and SQIVND (reference sequence). The CDR3 sequence is 15 residues long. Losses at the gene ends were 3 bases for V and 0 bases for J; bases not matched to a gene: 2. CDR3 nucleotide sequence: TGTGCCAGTAGTATCTGGGACAGGGTGAACACTGAAGCTTTCTTT. Amino acid sequence: CASSIWDRVNTEAFF.

The chain carries TRBV5-1 and TRBJ1-2; TRBD1 matches at 7 bases. V was pared by 0 bases and J by 3 bases, with 14 bases of the junction left unmatched. CDR1 is SGHRS, CDR2 YFSETQ, per germline. This CDR3 contains 18 residues. The CDR3 bases are TGCGCCAGCAGCTTGGGGCCGAGACAGGGCCTTTACGACTATGGCTACACCTTC. It specifies CASSLGPRQGLYDYGYTF.

This sequence joins TRBV28 and TRBJ2-1; 8 positions match TRBD2. J gave up 0 bases and V 5 bases, and 6 bases lay outside the gene matches. The CDR3 spans 16 residues. Germline V lookup: CDR1 MDHEN, CDR2 SYDVKM. The chain's CDR3 is CASSKTSAGSYNEQFF. The DNA for the CDR3 is TGTGCCAGCAGTAAGACTAGCGCGGGCTCCTACAATGAGCAGTTCTTC.

This clone showed up just a few times. The chain has TRBV28 and TRBJ1-3, with D uncertain. The CDR3 is made up of 13 amino acids. V dropped 2 bases and J dropped 4 bases, with 6 bases sitting between them. CDR1 MDHEN and CDR2 SYDVKM come from the germline V gene. CDR3 in DNA: TGTGCCAGCAGTTTACCAAGGGGAAACACCATATATTTT. Amino acid sequence: CASSLPRGNTIYF. Full variable domain (remainder filled in from reference TRBV28 and TRBJ1-3): DVKVTQSSRYLVKRTGEKVFLECVQDMDHENMFWYRQDPGLGLRLIYFSYDVKMKEKGDIPEGYSVSREKKERFSLILESASTNQTSMYLCASSLPRGNTIYFGEGSWLTVV.

V and J are TRBV7-9 and TRBJ2-7; D ambiguous. V lost 4 bases to trimming and J lost 2 bases, with 15 bases between them. There are 15 residues in the CDR3. Germline lookup yields CDR1 SEHNR and CDR2 FQNEAQ (reference sequence). As DNA, the CDR3 is TGTGCCAGCAGCTCACCCGGGTCTCCTCCCTACGAGCAGTACTTC. Its protein product is CASSSPGSPPYEQYF.

This clone has ten or more counts. J is TRBJ2-7 and V is TRBV6-1; 10 nucleotides match TRBD2. The CDR3 is made up of 15 amino acids. V was pared by 1 base and J by 3 bases, with 3 bases of the junction left unmatched. Germline loops: CDR1 MNHNS, CDR2 SASEGT. CDR3 nucleotide sequence: TGTGCCAGCAGTGAAGGGACTAGCGGTCTCTACGAGCAGTACTTC. Its translation is CASSEGTSGLYEQYF.

V usage is TRBV25-1 and J usage is TRBJ1-2, with 7 nucleotides matching TRBD1. Germline lookup yields CDR1 MGHDK and CDR2 SYGVNS. CDR3 length: 13 residues. V gave up 1 base and J gave up 8 bases; unmatched junction bases: 4. The CDR3: CASSELDRDGYTF. The CDR3 DNA reads as TGTGCCAGCAGTGAATTAGACAGGGACGGCTACACCTTC.

The chain employs TRBV28 and TRBJ2-1; 7 bases map to TRBD2. J lost 3 bases, V lost 6 bases, and 2 bases had no gene match. CDR3 length equals 13 residues. Looked up from germline, CDR1 is MDHEN and CDR2 is SYDVKM. The CDR3 bases are TGTGCCAGCAGCGGGAGGCTCTACAATGAGCAGTTCTTC. It specifies CASSGRLYNEQFF.

The rearrangement links TRBV2 to TRBJ1-2; 7 bases align to TRBD1. Trimming cost V 8 bases and J 5 bases; bases outside gene matches: 8. There are 13 residues in the CDR3. CDR1 is SNHLY and CDR2 is FYNNEI in the germline V gene. The CDR3, as DNA: TGTGCCAGCTCCAGGGACAGCATTTATGGCTACACCTTC. Its translation: CASSRDSIYGYTF.

The chain joins TRBV6-6 to TRBJ2-2; tentatively, D is TRBD1 (5 bases). Germline lookup yields CDR1 MNHNY and CDR2 SVGAGI (reference sequence). The length of the CDR3 is 13 residues. V lost 8 bases to trimming and J lost 6 bases, with 13 bases between them. The CDR3 region is CASSNGASGELFF. The DNA for the CDR3 is TGTGCCAGCTCGAATGGGGCATCCGGGGAGCTGTTTTTT.

This chain connects TRBV27 to TRBJ2-3; D is perhaps TRBD1 or TRBD2 (6 bases each). The CDR3 has 17 amino acids. V lost 6 bases, J lost 5 bases, and 24 bases lay in between. The germline CDR1 and CDR2 sequences are MNHEY and SMNVEV (reference sequence). CDR3 nucleotide sequence: TGTGCCAGCAGCTCAGTTTTGGGTCTCAGGGGAGGAGATACGCAGTATTTT. It encodes CASSSVLGLRGGDTQYF.